The clone carrying this T cell receptor beta chain was detected ten times or more. The sample originates from a study of CD8 T cells in ankylosing spondylitis. The authors made TCR beta libraries by quantitative 5'-RACE with molecular barcodes. A single record per CDR3 protein comes from TCRdb applying MiXCR to the 5' RACE reads. This table has 200,000 to 250,000 distinct CDR3 sequences, 20% to 30% appearing once. Sequenced input: blood, either unsorted or a sorted T cell fraction (not recorded which). The source is a male donor with ankylosing spondylitis or in good health (not recorded which).

The CDR3 here is CAHQSGEEGQPQHF. In DNA form, the CDR3 reads TGTGCCCATCAGAGTGGGGAAGAGGGCCAGCCCCAGCATTTT. This sequence joins TRBV10-3 and TRBJ1-5; no firm D call. In germline, CDR1 is ENHRY, CDR2 SYGVKD. The CDR3 spans 14 residues. Between the trimmed V and J ends, which lost 11 bases and 7 bases, there was a span of 21 bases.